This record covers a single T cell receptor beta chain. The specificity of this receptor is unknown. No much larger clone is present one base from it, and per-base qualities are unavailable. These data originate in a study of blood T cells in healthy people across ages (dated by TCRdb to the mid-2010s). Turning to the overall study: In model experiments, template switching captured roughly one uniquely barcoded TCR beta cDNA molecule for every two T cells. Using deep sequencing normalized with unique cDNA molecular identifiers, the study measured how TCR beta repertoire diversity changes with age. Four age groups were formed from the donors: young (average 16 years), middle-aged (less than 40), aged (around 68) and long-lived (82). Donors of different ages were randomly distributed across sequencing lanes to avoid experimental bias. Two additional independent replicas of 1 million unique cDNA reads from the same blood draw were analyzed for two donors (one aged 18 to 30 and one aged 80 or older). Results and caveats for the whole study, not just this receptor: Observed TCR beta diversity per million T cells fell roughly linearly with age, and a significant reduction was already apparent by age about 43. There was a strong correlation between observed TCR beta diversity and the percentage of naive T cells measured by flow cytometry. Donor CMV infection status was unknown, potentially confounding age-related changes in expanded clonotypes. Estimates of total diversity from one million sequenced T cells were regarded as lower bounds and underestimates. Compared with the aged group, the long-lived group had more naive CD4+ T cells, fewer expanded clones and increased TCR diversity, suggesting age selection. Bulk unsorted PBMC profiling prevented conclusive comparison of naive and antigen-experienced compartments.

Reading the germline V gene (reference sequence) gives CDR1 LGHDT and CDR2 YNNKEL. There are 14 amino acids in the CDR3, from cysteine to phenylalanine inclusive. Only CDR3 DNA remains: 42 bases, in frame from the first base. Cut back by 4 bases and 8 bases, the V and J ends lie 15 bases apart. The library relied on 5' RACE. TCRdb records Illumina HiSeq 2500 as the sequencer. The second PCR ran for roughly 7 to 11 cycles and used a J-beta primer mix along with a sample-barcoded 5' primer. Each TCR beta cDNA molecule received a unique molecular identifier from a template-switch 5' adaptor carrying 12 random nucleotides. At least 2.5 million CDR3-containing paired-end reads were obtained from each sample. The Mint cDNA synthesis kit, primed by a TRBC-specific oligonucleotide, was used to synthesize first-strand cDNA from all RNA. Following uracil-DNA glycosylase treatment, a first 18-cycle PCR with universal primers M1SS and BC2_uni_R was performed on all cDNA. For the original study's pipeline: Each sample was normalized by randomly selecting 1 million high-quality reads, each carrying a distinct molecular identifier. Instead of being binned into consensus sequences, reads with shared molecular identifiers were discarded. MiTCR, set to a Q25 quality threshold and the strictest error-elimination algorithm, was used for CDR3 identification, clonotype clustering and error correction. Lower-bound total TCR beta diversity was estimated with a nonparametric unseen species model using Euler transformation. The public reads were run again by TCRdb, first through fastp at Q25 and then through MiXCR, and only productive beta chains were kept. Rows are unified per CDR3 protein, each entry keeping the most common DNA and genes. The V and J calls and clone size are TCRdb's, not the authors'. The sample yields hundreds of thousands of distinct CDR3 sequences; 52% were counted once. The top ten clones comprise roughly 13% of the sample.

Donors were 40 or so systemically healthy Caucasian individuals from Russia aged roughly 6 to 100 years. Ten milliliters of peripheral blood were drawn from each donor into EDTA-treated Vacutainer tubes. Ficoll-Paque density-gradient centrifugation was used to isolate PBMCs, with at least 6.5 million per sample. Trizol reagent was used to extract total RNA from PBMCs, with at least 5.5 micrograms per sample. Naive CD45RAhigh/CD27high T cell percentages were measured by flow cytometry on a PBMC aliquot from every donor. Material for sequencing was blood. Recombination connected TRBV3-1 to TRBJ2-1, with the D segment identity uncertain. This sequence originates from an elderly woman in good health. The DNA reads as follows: TGTGCCAGCAGCCCCCCGGGCCCCCCCTATGAGCAGTTCTTC. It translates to CASSPPGPPYEQFF.